The clone carrying this T cell receptor (beta chain) was observed a handful of times. The PCR made use of 60 Vbeta and 13 Jbeta primers. Measured with immunoSEQ multiplex PCR; TCRdb has only the in-frame clones, and not every one. The sample holds 150,000 to 200,000 clones, around 73% seen once. The sample is drawn from a study of cytomegalovirus exposure and HLA in healthy donors. Germline values: CDR1 SGHDT, CDR2 YYEEEE. The trim removed 3 bases at V and 6 bases at J, leaving 3 bases unmatched. The CDR3 extends over 13 amino acids. This chain connects TRBV5-6 to TRBJ1-5; 7 positions agree with TRBD1. The clonotype originates from a man aged 55 to 70 in good health and CMV-seronegative. The sample taken for sequencing was PBMCs. CDR3 region: CASSSDRAQPQHF. CDR3 coding DNA: TGTGCCAGCAGCTCAGACAGGGCTCAGCCCCAGCATTTT. Together with reference TRBV5-6 and TRBJ1-5, the CDR3 gives the full variable domain: DAGVTQSPTHLIKTRGQQVTLRCSPKSGHDTVSWYQQALGQGPQFIFQYYEEEERQRGNFPDRFSGHQFPNYSSELNVNALLLGDSALYLCASSSDRAQPQHFGDGTRLSIL.